This entry features one TCR beta chain sequence. In the original workflow: Estimates of nucleated cell counts were drawn from the amplification of reference gene primers. Measured with immunoSEQ multiplex PCR; TCRdb has only the in-frame clones, and not every one. The D gene and trimming were derived from the DNA, and the V and J assignments and clone size from that table. The repertoire includes about 200,000 clones, about 91% of them detected once, and approximately 1.2% sits in the top ten. Looked up from germline, CDR1 is MNHEY and CDR2 is SVGAGI. Trimming took off 7 bases at V and 4 bases at J, with 14 bases between the two ends. The CDR3 is made up of 14 amino acids. The sample originates from a study of blood T cell repertoires in COVID-19. About the research overall: The United States, Italy and Spain provided the acute and convalescent COVID-19 samples. The analysed material was cDNA or gDNA that came from T cells, B-cell-depleted T cells, or PBMCs.

This clonotype originated in a man aged 25-45 years with acute or convalescent COVID-19. V and J are TRBV6-5 and TRBJ1-3; maybe TRBD1 (5 bases). Sequencing used peripheral blood. The CDR3 DNA follows: TGTGCCAGCAATTCTGGGGCAGGAGGAAACACCATATATTTT. Protein product: CASNSGAGGNTIYF.